Presented here are 9 T cell receptor beta chains from one specimen sequenced in a study of Ad26.COV2.S vaccination and SARS-CoV-2 variants. Sequenced by immunoSEQ multiplex PCR; TCRdb stores in-frame clones only, minus some. The profile shows about 420,000 clones, around 89% of them singletons. Treatment denoted: approximately 18 received Ad26.COV2.S at low or high dose, single or two shots; several received placebo; per-sample allocation not given. On day 63 after the first injection, vaccine and placebo recipients gave samples. This specimen was peripheral blood, taken in a trial of Ad26.COV2.S vaccine versus placebo. These TCRs come from a person between 18 and 65 years old who received the Ad26.COV2.S COVID-19 vaccine or a placebo.

This clone was recorded a few times. The V and J genes are TRBV14 and TRBJ2-7; D gene uncertain. CDR3 length: 14 amino acids. V lost 1 base to trimming and J lost 3 bases, with 10 bases between them. Germline V gives CDR1 SGHDN, CDR2 FVKESK. CDR3 DNA sequence: TGTGCCAGCAGCCAAGGGTCGCAACTCTACGAGCAGTACTTC. Translation gives CASSQGSQLYEQYF.

The table lists this clone with a count of one. CDR3 sequence reads: CASALRGRDTQYF. CDR3 in DNA: TGTGCCAGTGCCCTGAGGGGGCGCGATACGCAGTATTTT. The genes are TRBV19 and TRBJ2-3, with 7 bases fitting TRBD1. The CDR3 consists of 13 residues. From germline, CDR1 is LNHDA and CDR2 SQIVND (reference sequence). Germline trimming cut 8 bases from V and 6 bases from J; bases unmatched to any gene: 8. Full variable domain (missing parts from reference TRBV19 and TRBJ2-3): DGGITQSPKYLFRKEGQNVTLSCEQNLNHDAMYWYRQDPGQGLRLIYYSQIVNDFQKGDIAEGYSVSREKKESFPLTVTSAQKNPTAFYLCASALRGRDTQYFGPGTRLTVL.

This clone occurred once. The chain recombines TRBV15 with TRBJ2-1; the D gene is possibly TRBD2 (6 bases). Germline V CDR1 and CDR2: LNHNV, YYDKDF (reference sequence). With 4 bases removed from V and 3 bases from J, the gap between germline ends came to 16 bases. CDR3 size: 16 residues. This CDR3 is CATSTPRGRYYNEQFF. CDR3 sequence (DNA): TGTGCCACCAGCACCCCGCGGGGACGTTACTACAATGAGCAGTTCTTC.

This chain links TRBV5-1 with TRBJ1-4; possibly TRBD1 for D (5 bases). In germline, CDR1 is SGHRS, CDR2 YFSETQ. Trimming stripped 5 bases from V and 13 bases from J, with 21 bases between. The CDR3 is 14 amino acids. CDR3 in DNA: TGCGCCAGCAGTTACAGGCCGGGATTTCCCAGACTGTTTTTT. Translating it yields CASSYRPGFPRLFF.

V gene TRBV11-2 combines with J gene TRBJ2-7; D call uncertain. Per germline, CDR1 SGHAT and CDR2 FQNNGV. V lost 2 bases, J lost 2 bases, and 7 bases lay in between. The CDR3 runs 13 residues. CDR3 sequence: CASSLSIPYEQYF. The CDR3 DNA is TGTGCCAGCAGCTTATCCATACCCTACGAGCAGTACTTC.

The chain combines TRBV19 with TRBJ2-1; D tentatively reads TRBD1 or TRBD2 (5 bases each). V lost 3 bases to trimming and J lost 0 bases, with 9 bases between them. The CDR3 has 15 amino acids. Germline V CDR1 and CDR2: LNHDA, SQIVND (reference sequence). In DNA, the CDR3 is TGTGCCAGTAGTATCGGGGCAGACTCCTACAATGAGCAGTTCTTC. Encoded protein: CASSIGADSYNEQFF.

This chain links TRBV3-1 (or the pseudogene TRBV3-2) with TRBJ2-5; D call uncertain. Looked up from germline, CDR1 is LGHDT and CDR2 is YNNKEL (reference sequence). This CDR3 has 15 residues. Trimming removed 0 bases from V and 5 bases from J, with 13 bases in between. This CDR3 is CASSQDVFGWETQYF. Written as DNA, the CDR3 is TGTGCCAGCAGCCAAGATGTATTCGGATGGGAGACCCAGTACTTC.

This clone was counted only a few times. The sample contains more than one DNA sequence encoding this CDR3. This sequence joins TRBV18 and TRBJ1-4; TRBD1 is a possible D gene (6 bases). CDR3 length equals 13 residues. V was trimmed by 4 bases and J by 3 bases, leaving 6 bases between them. The germline V gene encodes CDR1 KGHSH and CDR2 LQKENI. Here the CDR3 DNA reads TGTGCCAGCTCACAGGGGGCTAATGAAAAACTGTTTTTT. This codes for CASSQGANEKLFF.

The chain uses TRBV15 and TRBJ2-6, with D possibly called TRBD1 or TRBD2 (5 bases each). CDR3 length equals 16 residues. Trimming took 7 bases from V and 0 from J, leaving 13 bases between them. Looked up from germline, CDR1 is LNHNV and CDR2 is YYDKDF (reference sequence). CDR3 sequence reads: CATTLGTGSGANVLTF. CDR3 nucleotides: TGTGCCACCACGCTAGGGACGGGCTCTGGGGCCAACGTCCTGACTTTC.